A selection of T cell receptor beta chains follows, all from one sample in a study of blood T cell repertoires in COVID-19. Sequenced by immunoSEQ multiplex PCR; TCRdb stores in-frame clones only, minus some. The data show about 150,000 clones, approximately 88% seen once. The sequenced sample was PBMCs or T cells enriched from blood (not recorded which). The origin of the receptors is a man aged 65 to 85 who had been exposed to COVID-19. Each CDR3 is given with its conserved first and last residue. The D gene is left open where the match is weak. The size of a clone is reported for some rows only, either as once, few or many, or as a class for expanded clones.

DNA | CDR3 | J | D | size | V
TGTGCCAGCAGCTTACAAGGGGTTGGAGAGCAGTACTTC | CASSLQGVGEQYF | TRBJ2-7 | . | . | TRBV7-2
TGTGCCAGCAGTCCCTTGAGCATGAACACTGAAGCTTTCTTT | CASSPLSMNTEAFF | TRBJ1-1 | . | once | TRBV7-2
TGTGCCAGCAGTCCTGATGTAGGGGACACCGGGGAGCTGTTTTTT | CASSPDVGDTGELFF | TRBJ2-2 | . | . | TRBV11-3
TGTGCCAGCAGTACCGGGACAGGGACTTGGGAGCAGTTCTTC | CASSTGTGTWEQFF | TRBJ2-1 | TRBD1 | . | TRBV7-8
TGCGCCAGCAGTGCCTCTGCTAATGGGGCATACGAGCAGTACTTC | CASSASANGAYEQYF | TRBJ2-7 | . | . | TRBV10-1
TGTGCCAGCAGCAACGTGGGGAGCTACGAGCAGTACTTC | CASSNVGSYEQYF | TRBJ2-7 | . | . | TRBV5-6
TGTGCCAGCAGTTTAACCTCAGGACAGGGTGCGACAGATACGCAGTATTTT | CASSLTSGQGATDTQYF | TRBJ2-3 | TRBD1 | . | TRBV28
TGTGCCAGCAGGCCAGGACAGGGGGAGGGCTATGGCTACACCTTC | CASRPGQGEGYGYTF | TRBJ1-2 | TRBD1 | . | TRBV25-1
TGTGCCAGCAGCCAAGGGACAGGCCGGGAGCAGTTCTTC | CASSQGTGREQFF | TRBJ2-1 | TRBD1 | . | TRBV14
TGTGCCAGCAGCCTTGGCCCAAACGAGCAGTACTTC | CASSLGPNEQYF | TRBJ2-7 | . | . | TRBV14
TGTGCCAGCAGCTTAGGAGGGGGGGAGAAACTGTTTTTT | CASSLGGGEKLFF | TRBJ1-4 | . | once | TRBV7-2
TGTGCCAGCAGCCCGACCGGGACAGGAAACACCATATATTTT | CASSPTGTGNTIYF | TRBJ1-3 | . | once | TRBV11-3
TGTGCCAGCAGCCAACGGACCGGGACAGTCCGTCGGTACACCTTC | CASSQRTGTVRRYTF | TRBJ1-2 | TRBD1 | once | TRBV3-1/TRBV3-2
TGTGCCAGCAGCCGGACTAGCGGGCCCCGGGACGAGCAGTACTTC | CASSRTSGPRDEQYF | TRBJ2-7 | TRBD2 | . | TRBV5-4
TGTGCCAGCAGCTTGAGGGAACAGGGGGCATCTAAGATTAATGAGCAGTTCTTC | CASSLREQGASKINEQFF | TRBJ2-1 | TRBD1 | . | TRBV7-2
TGTGCCAGCAGCTTAGCGGCCCGGGGGACTAATTCACCCCTCCACTTT | CASSLAARGTNSPLHF | TRBJ1-6 | . | . | TRBV7-8
TGTGCCAGTAGTTACAGGGAGTCGGCTGGAGAGACCCAGTACTTC | CASSYRESAGETQYF | TRBJ2-5 | . | . | TRBV2
TGTGCCAGTACGTCAAACGAGGGCTACACCTTC | CASTSNEGYTF | TRBJ1-2 | . | . | TRBV19
TGTGCCACCGCCTTGACAGGAAACTATGGCTACACCTTC | CATALTGNYGYTF | TRBJ1-2 | . | . | TRBV15
TGTGCCAGCAGTCTCCAGGGGGTCAACGAGCAGTACTTC | CASSLQGVNEQYF | TRBJ2-7 | TRBD1 | . | TRBV6-5
TGCACCAGCAAACGCCGAGCCTACAATGAGCAGTTCTTC | CTSKRRAYNEQFF | TRBJ2-1 | . | . | TRBV1
TGCGCCAGCAGCCCCGGACTAGCGGGAGGGAGCGAGCAGTACTTC | CASSPGLAGGSEQYF | TRBJ2-7 | TRBD2 | . | TRBV5-1
TGTGCCAGTAGGCCCAGGGCCCAAGAGACCCAGTACTTC | CASRPRAQETQYF | TRBJ2-5 | . | . | TRBV19
TGTGCCAGCAGCTTGTCGAGTGAGCAGTTCTTC | CASSLSSEQFF | TRBJ2-1 | . | . | TRBV5-4
TGTGCCAGCAGGTCCCCTTTTCCAGATACGCAGTATTTT | CASRSPFPDTQYF | TRBJ2-3 | . | once | TRBV25-1
TGTGCCAGCAGCTTATCGGGAGGGGCCGATCAGCCCCAGCATTTT | CASSLSGGADQPQHF | TRBJ1-5 | . | . | TRBV7-3
TGTGCCTGGAGAGGACAGAGCACAGATACGCAGTATTTT | CAWRGQSTDTQYF | TRBJ2-3 | . | few | TRBV30
TGTGCCAGCAGTCTACCCCCGGACAGGGCGAGCAATCAGCCCCAGCATTTT | CASSLPPDRASNQPQHF | TRBJ1-5 | TRBD1 | . | TRBV28
TGTGCCAGCAGTTACTCGAGGGCAGGGGCAAGTCAGCCCCAGCATTTT | CASSYSRAGASQPQHF | TRBJ1-5 | . | . | TRBV6-5
TGTGCCAGCAGCTTCCTACAGGGTGTAGACGGCGGGGAGCTGTTTTTT | CASSFLQGVDGGELFF | TRBJ2-2 | . | once | TRBV7-9
TGCGCCAGCAGCCAAGATGTTCGAAAGGGGACTTATGGGGCCAACGTCCTGACTTTC | CASSQDVRKGTYGANVLTF | TRBJ2-6 | . | . | TRBV4-1
TGCAGCGTGGCAGGACAGGGAAACACTGAAGCTTTCTTT | CSVAGQGNTEAFF | TRBJ1-1 | TRBD1 | . | TRBV29-1
TGTGCCAGCAGCCTGGGGACAGGGGGACACGAGCAGTACTTC | CASSLGTGGHEQYF | TRBJ2-7 | TRBD1 | . | TRBV7-9
TGTGCCAGCAGCCAAGATTGGGGACAAACTTTGACTGAAGCTTTCTTT | CASSQDWGQTLTEAFF | TRBJ1-1 | . | . | TRBV14
TGTGCCAGTAGTATCAGGGTTGAGCAGTTCTTC | CASSIRVEQFF | TRBJ2-1 | . | . | TRBV19
TGTGCCAGCAGCCAGCTCGGGGGGGCGGAAGCTTTCTTT | CASSQLGGAEAFF | TRBJ1-1 | . | . | TRBV3-1/TRBV3-2
TGTGCCAGCTCACTACTACTAGGGGAGCTGTTTTTT | CASSLLLGELFF | TRBJ2-2 | . | . | TRBV18
TGCGCCAGCAGCCAAGTCTCTCCGGGAGCAACCTACAATGAGCAGTTCTTC | CASSQVSPGATYNEQFF | TRBJ2-1 | . | . | TRBV4-1
TGTGCCAGCAGCTTAGTCCCTCTAGCGGGGGGTAGGGCAGATACGCAGTATTTT | CASSLVPLAGGRADTQYF | TRBJ2-3 | TRBD2 | . | TRBV7-2
TGTGCCAGCAGTTTGAACAGGGCCACAGATACGCAGTATTTT | CASSLNRATDTQYF | TRBJ2-3 | . | few | TRBV27
TGTGCCAGCAAGTACTCCAGGACAGGGCAAGGGATGAGGAACACTGAAGCTTTCTTT | CASKYSRTGQGMRNTEAFF | TRBJ1-1 | TRBD1 | . | TRBV2
TGTGCCAGCATAAGGGAGACTAGCCCTCCCGCCGGGGAGCTGTTTTTT | CASIRETSPPAGELFF | TRBJ2-2 | TRBD2 | few | TRBV2
TGTGCCACCCGGATACAGGGTAAAGGCGGGGAGCTGTTTTTT | CATRIQGKGGELFF | TRBJ2-2 | . | . | TRBV15
TGTGCCAGCAGTTACTCGACGAACAGCGGGAACCACGAGCAGTACTTC | CASSYSTNSGNHEQYF | TRBJ2-7 | TRBD2 | . | TRBV6-5
TGTGCCAGTAGTATGGGCACAGGGGAGGTCTATGGCTACACCTTC | CASSMGTGEVYGYTF | TRBJ1-2 | TRBD1 | . | TRBV19
TGTGCCAGCAGCATAGAGGGGGCGGAAGAGCAGTTCTTC | CASSIEGAEEQFF | TRBJ2-1 | TRBD1 | . | TRBV11-2
TGCGCCAGCAGCTCCGGGACAGGGGACTACGAGCAGTACTTC | CASSSGTGDYEQYF | TRBJ2-7 | TRBD1 | . | TRBV5-1
TGTGCCAGTAGTAGAGCAACTAGCGGAACCTACTACGAGCAGTACTTC | CASSRATSGTYYEQYF | TRBJ2-7 | TRBD2 | . | TRBV19
TGTGCCAGCAGTCCGGGCCGGGGGGGCCTAGCGGGAGGTCAGGTCGTCGGAGAGACCCAGTACTTC | CASSPGRGGLAGGQVVGETQYF | TRBJ2-5 | TRBD2 | once | TRBV11-2
TGTGCCAGCAGCTTGGGGCGGATTAGCACAGATACGCAGTATTTT | CASSLGRISTDTQYF | TRBJ2-3 | . | . | TRBV7-9
TGTGCCAGCAGCTTGGGAGCGAGGCAGGGAGGGTTAAGGGCTCAGCCCCAGCATTTT | CASSLGARQGGLRAQPQHF | TRBJ1-5 | . | . | TRBV5-6
TGTGCCAGCAGTTATTCGGGACAGTACAATCAGCCCCAGCATTTT | CASSYSGQYNQPQHF | TRBJ1-5 | TRBD1 | . | TRBV6-2/TRBV6-3
TGTGCCAGCAGCCAGGGGTGGGGAAACACCATATATTTT | CASSQGWGNTIYF | TRBJ1-3 | . | few | TRBV28
TGTGCCAGCAGTTTCTTGACAGGGGCTTTCTTT | CASSFLTGAFF | TRBJ1-1 | TRBD1 | few | TRBV28
TGTGCCAGCAGCCCTCACAGGGGGCGAACAGATACGCAGTATTTT | CASSPHRGRTDTQYF | TRBJ2-3 | TRBD1 | . | TRBV14
TGTGCCAGCAGTCCAGGGGGGACCATGAACACTGAAGCTTTCTTT | CASSPGGTMNTEAFF | TRBJ1-1 | TRBD1 | . | TRBV28
TGTGCCAGCAGTGACGCGACAGGGGGGAATTACGAGCAGTACTTC | CASSDATGGNYEQYF | TRBJ2-7 | TRBD1 | once | TRBV2